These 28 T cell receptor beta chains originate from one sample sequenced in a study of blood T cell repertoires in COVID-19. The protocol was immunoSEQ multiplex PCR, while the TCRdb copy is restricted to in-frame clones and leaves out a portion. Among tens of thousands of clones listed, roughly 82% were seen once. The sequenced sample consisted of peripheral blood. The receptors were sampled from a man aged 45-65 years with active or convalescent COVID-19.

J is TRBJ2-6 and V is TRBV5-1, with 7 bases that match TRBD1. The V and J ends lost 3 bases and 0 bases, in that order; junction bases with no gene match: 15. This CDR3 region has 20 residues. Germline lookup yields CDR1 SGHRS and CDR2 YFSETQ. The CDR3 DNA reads TGCGCCAGCAGCTCGCTCCGGACAGGTATGGTAGGCTCTGGGGCCAACGTCCTGACTTTC. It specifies CASSSLRTGMVGSGANVLTF. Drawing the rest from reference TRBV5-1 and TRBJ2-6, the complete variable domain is KAGVTQTPRYLIKTRGQQVTLSCSPISGHRSVSWYQQTPGQGLQFLFEYFSETQRNKGNFPGRFSGRQFSNSRSEMNVSTLELGDSALYLCASSSLRTGMVGSGANVLTFGAGSRLTVL.

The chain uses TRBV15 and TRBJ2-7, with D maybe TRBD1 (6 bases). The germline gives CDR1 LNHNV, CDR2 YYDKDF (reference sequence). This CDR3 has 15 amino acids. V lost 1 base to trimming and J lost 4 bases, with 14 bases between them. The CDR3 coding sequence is TGTGCCACCAGCAGAGGTTCAGGGGTGAGGTACGAGCAGTACTTC. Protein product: CATSRGSGVRYEQYF.

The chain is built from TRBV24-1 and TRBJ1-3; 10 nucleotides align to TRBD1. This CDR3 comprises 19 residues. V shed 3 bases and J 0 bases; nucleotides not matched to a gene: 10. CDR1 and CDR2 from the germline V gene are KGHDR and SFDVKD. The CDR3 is CATSDRGQGPLISGNTIYF. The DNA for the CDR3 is TGTGCCACCAGTGATCGGGGACAGGGGCCATTAATCTCTGGAAACACCATATATTTT.

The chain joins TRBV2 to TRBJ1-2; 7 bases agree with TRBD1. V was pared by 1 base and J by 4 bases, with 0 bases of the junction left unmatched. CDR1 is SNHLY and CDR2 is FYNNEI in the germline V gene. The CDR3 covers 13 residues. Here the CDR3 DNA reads TGTGCCAGCAGTGAAGGGACAGGCTATGGCTACACCTTC. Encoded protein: CASSEGTGYGYTF.

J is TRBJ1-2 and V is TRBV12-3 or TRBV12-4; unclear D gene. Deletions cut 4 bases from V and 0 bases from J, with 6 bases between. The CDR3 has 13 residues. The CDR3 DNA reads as TGTGCCAGCAGTTCGGGATCTAACTATGGCTACACCTTC. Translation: CASSSGSNYGYTF.

The CDR3 sequence is CASSSELAGGTRETQYF. CDR3 coding DNA: TGTGCCAGCAGCTCAGAGCTAGCGGGGGGGACTAGAGAGACCCAGTACTTC. This chain connects TRBV5-5 to TRBJ2-5, with 12 nucleotides matching TRBD2. This CDR3 is 17 amino acids long. V trimming: 3 bases; J trimming: 4 bases; junction bases outside the gene matches: 10. Per the germline V gene, CDR1 is SGHKS and CDR2 is YYEKEE (reference sequence).

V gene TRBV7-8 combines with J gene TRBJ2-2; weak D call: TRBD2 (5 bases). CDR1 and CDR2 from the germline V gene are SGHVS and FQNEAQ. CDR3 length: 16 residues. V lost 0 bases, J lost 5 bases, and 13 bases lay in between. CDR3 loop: CASSLAARRGTGELFF. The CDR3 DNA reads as TGTGCCAGCAGCTTAGCGGCCAGGCGAGGGACCGGGGAGCTGTTTTTT.

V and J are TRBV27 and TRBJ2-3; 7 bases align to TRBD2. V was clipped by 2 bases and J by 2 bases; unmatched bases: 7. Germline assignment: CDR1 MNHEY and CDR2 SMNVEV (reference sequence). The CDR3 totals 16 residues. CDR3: CASSLTAGYLTDTQYF. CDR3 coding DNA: TGTGCCAGCAGTTTAACAGCGGGGTATCTCACAGATACGCAGTATTTT.

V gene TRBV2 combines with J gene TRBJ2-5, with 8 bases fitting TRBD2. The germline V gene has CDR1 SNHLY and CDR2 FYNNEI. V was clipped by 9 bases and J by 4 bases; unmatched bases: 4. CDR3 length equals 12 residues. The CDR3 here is CARRGGGETQYF. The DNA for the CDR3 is TGTGCCAGACGGGGGGGTGGAGAGACCCAGTACTTC.

This CDR3 reads CASSPRDRVYGYTF. CDR3 in DNA: TGTGCCAGCAGCCCCAGGGACAGGGTATATGGCTACACCTTC. The J gene is TRBJ1-2, the V gene TRBV5-6; 9 bases map to TRBD1. CDR1 is SGHDT and CDR2 is YYEEEE in the germline V gene. The CDR3 runs 14 residues. Trimming took 4 bases from V and 5 from J; bases not matched to a gene: 6.

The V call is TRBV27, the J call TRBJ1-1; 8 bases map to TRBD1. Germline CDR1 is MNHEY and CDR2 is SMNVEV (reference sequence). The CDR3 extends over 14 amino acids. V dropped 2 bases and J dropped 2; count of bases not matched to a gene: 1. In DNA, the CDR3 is TGTGCCAGCAGTTTAGCAGGGGGCAACACTGAAGCTTTCTTT. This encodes CASSLAGGNTEAFF.

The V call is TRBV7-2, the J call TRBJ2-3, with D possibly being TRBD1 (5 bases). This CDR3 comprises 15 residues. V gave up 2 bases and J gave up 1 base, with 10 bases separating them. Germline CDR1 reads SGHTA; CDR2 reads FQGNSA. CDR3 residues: CASSLRGFGTDTQYF. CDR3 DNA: TGTGCCAGCAGCTTAAGGGGATTTGGCACAGATACGCAGTATTTT.

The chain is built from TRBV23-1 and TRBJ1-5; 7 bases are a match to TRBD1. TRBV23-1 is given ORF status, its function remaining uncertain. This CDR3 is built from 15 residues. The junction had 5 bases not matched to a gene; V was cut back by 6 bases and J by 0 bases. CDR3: CASSMGQLSNQPQHF. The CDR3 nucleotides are TGCGCCAGCAGCATGGGACAGCTTAGCAATCAGCCCCAGCATTTT.

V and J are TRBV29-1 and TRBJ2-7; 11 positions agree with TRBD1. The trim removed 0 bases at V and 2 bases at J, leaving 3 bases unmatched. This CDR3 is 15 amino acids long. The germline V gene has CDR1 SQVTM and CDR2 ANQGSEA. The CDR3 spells CSVEETGQGAYEQYF. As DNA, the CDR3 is TGCAGCGTTGAAGAAACGGGACAGGGGGCCTACGAGCAGTACTTC.

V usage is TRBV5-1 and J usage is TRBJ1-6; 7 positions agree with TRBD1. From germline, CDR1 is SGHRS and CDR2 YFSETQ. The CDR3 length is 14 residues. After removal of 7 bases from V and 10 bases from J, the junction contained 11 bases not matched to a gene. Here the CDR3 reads CASRSEDRLSPLHF. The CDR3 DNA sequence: TGCGCCAGCCGATCCGAGGACAGGCTATCACCCCTCCACTTT.

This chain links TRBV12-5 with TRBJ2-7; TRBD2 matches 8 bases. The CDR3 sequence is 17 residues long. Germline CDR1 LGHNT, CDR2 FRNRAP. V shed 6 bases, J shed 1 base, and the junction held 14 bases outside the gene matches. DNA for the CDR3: TGTGCTAGTGGGAGAAAATCTACTAGCGGCGTTTCCTACGAGCAGTACTTC. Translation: CASGRKSTSGVSYEQYF.

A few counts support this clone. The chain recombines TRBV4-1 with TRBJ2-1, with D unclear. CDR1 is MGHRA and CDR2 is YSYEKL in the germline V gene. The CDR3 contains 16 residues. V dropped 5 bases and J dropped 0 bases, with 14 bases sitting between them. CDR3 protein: CASSGLAASSYNEQFF. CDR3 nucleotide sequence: TGCGCCAGCAGCGGCCTCGCGGCTAGCTCCTACAATGAGCAGTTCTTC.

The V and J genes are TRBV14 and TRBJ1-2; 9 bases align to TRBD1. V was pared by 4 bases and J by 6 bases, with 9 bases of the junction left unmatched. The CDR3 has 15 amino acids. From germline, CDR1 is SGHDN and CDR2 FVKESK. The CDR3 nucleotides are TGTGCCAGCAGCCCGATAACCGGGACAGGGCATGGCTACACCTTC. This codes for CASSPITGTGHGYTF.

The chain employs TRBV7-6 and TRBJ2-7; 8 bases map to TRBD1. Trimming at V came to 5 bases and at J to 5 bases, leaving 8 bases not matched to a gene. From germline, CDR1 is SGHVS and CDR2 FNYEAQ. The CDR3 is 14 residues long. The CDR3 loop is CASSPRQGNDEQYF. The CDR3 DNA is TGTGCCAGCAGCCCGAGACAGGGGAACGACGAGCAGTACTTC.

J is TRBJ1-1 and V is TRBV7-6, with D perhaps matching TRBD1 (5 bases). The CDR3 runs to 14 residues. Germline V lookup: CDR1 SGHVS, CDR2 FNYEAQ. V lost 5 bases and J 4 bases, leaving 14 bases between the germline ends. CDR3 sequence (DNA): TGTGCCAGCAGCCCCGGGCAGGGCCCCACTGAAGCTTTCTTT. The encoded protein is CASSPGQGPTEAFF.

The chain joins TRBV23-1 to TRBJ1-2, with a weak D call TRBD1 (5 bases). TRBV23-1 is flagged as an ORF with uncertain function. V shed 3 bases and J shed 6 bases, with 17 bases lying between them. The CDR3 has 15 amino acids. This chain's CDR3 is CASSQMAGSDHGYTF. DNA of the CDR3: TGCGCCAGCAGTCAGATGGCAGGGTCGGATCATGGCTACACCTTC.

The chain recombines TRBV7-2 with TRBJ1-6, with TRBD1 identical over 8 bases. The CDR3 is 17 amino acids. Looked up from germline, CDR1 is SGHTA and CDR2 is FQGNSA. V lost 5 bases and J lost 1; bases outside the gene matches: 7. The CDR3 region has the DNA TGTGCCAGCAGCCCGAGGACAGGGTGGTCCTATAATTCACCCCTCCACTTT. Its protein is CASSPRTGWSYNSPLHF.

The CDR3: CASSLDRNANYGYTF. The CDR3 DNA reads TGTGCCAGCAGCCTCGACAGGAACGCTAACTATGGCTACACCTTC. V and J are TRBV7-2 and TRBJ1-2, with D possibly being TRBD1 (6 bases). From germline, CDR1 is SGHTA and CDR2 FQGNSA. Trimming removed 5 bases from V and 0 bases from J, with 13 bases in between. This CDR3 spans 15 amino acids.

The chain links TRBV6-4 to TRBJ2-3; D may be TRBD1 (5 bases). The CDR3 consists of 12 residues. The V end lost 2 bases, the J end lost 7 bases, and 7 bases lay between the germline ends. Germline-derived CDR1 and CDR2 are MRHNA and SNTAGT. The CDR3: CASSDQGHTQYF. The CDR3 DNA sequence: TGTGCCAGCAGTGACCAGGGCCATACGCAGTATTTT.

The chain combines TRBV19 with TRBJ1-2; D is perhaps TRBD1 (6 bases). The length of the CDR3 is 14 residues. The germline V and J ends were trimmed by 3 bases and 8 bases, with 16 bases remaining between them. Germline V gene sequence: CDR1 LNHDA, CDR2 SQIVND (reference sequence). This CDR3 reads CASSIGGRFEGYTF. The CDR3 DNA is TGTGCCAGTAGTATCGGGGGGCGTTTCGAAGGCTACACCTTC.

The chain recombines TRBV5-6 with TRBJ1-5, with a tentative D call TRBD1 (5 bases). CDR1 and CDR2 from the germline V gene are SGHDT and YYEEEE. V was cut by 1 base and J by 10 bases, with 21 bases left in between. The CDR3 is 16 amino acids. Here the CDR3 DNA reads TGTGCCAGCAGCTTGAGCGACGCAGGGAACCATCGACCCCAGCATTTT. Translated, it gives CASSLSDAGNHRPQHF.

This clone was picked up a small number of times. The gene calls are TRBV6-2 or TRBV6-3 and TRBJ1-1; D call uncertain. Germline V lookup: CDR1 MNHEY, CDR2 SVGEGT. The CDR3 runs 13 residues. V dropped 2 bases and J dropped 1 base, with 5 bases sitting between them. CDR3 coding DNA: TGTGCCAGCAGTTACACTTCGAACACTGAAGCTTTCTTT. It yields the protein CASSYTSNTEAFF.

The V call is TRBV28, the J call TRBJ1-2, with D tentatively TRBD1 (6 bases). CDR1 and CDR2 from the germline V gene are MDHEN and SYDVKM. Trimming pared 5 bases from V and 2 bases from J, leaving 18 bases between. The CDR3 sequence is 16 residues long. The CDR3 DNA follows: TGTGCCAGCAGTCCCGGAACGATGGGGGCGAACTATGGCTACACCTTC. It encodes CASSPGTMGANYGYTF.